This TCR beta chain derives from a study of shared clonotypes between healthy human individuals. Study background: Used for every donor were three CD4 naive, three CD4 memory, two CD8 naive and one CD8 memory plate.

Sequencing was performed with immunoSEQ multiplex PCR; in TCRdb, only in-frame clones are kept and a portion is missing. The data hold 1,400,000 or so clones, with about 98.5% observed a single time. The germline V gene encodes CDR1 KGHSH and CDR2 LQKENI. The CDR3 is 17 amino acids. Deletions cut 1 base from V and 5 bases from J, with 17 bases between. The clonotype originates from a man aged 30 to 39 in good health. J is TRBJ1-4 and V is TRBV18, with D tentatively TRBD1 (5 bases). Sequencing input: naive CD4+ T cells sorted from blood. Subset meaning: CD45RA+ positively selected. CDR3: CASSPLVERGVNEKLFF. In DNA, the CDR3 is TGTGCCAGCTCACCACTTGTAGAAAGGGGTGTAAATGAAAAACTGTTTTTT.